Listed below are T cell receptor beta chains from one sample, sequenced in a study of blood T cell repertoires in COVID-19. Assay: immunoSEQ multiplex PCR; the TCRdb copy retains only in-frame clones and omits some. The table has 100,000 to 150,000 clones, 86% seen once; the top ten hold about 2.5%. Sequencing was carried out using PBMCs or T cells enriched from blood (not recorded which). These receptors originate from a woman aged 45-59 years who had recovered from COVID-19. Both conserved end residues are part of each CDR3. The order of the fields is D gene, J gene, clone size, V gene, CDR3 protein, CDR3 DNA. The D gene is left open where the match is weak. Not all rows give a size; the values are once, few, many and, for expanded clones, a class.

D gene: NA
J gene: TRBJ2-7
clone size: NA
V gene: TRBV2
CDR3 protein: CASSKEAGQIWKAHEQYF
CDR3 DNA: TGTGCCAGCAGCAAAGAGGCAGGGCAGATTTGGAAGGCTCACGAGCAGTACTTC

D gene: TRBD2
J gene: TRBJ2-5
clone size: NA
V gene: TRBV5-1
CDR3 protein: CASSASGGGETQYF
CDR3 DNA: TGCGCCAGCAGCGCGTCGGGGGGAGGCGAGACCCAGTACTTC

D gene: NA
J gene: TRBJ1-1
clone size: NA
V gene: TRBV27
CDR3 protein: CASRIRGGETEAFF
CDR3 DNA: TGTGCCAGCAGAATACGGGGGGGCGAGACTGAAGCTTTCTTT

D gene: TRBD1
J gene: TRBJ2-5
clone size: NA
V gene: TRBV11-3
CDR3 protein: CASSPGQGGFRETQYF
CDR3 DNA: TGTGCCAGCAGCCCCGGACAGGGCGGTTTCCGAGAGACCCAGTACTTC

D gene: TRBD1
J gene: TRBJ2-4
clone size: few
V gene: TRBV5-1
CDR3 protein: CASSSYRDSKNIQYF
CDR3 DNA: TGCGCCAGCAGCTCCTACCGGGACAGCAAAAACATTCAGTACTTC

D gene: NA
J gene: TRBJ2-3
clone size: NA
V gene: TRBV25-1
CDR3 protein: CASSARSSTDTQYF
CDR3 DNA: TGTGCCAGCAGTGCGCGGTCTAGCACAGATACGCAGTATTTT

D gene: NA
J gene: TRBJ2-5
clone size: few
V gene: TRBV7-2
CDR3 protein: CASSPLSRGETQYF
CDR3 DNA: TGTGCCAGCAGCCCCCTATCCCGTGGAGAGACCCAGTACTTC

D gene: TRBD1
J gene: TRBJ2-7
clone size: NA
V gene: TRBV10-1
CDR3 protein: CASSEGLDFTGQGRYYEQYF
CDR3 DNA: TGCGCCAGCAGTGAGGGCCTAGATTTTACGGGACAGGGCCGATACTACGAGCAGTACTTC

D gene: TRBD1
J gene: TRBJ1-4
clone size: NA
V gene: TRBV11-2
CDR3 protein: CASSRGPGQGAEKLFF
CDR3 DNA: TGTGCCAGCAGCAGGGGCCCGGGACAGGGGGCTGAAAAACTGTTTTTT

D gene: NA
J gene: TRBJ1-2
clone size: NA
V gene: TRBV6-1
CDR3 protein: CASSELGGSNYGYTF
CDR3 DNA: TGTGCCAGCAGTGAATTGGGGGGTTCTAACTATGGCTACACCTTC

D gene: TRBD2
J gene: TRBJ2-7
clone size: NA
V gene: TRBV13
CDR3 protein: CASSSRLAVSTYEQYF
CDR3 DNA: TGTGCCAGCAGCTCAAGGCTAGCGGTGAGCACCTACGAGCAGTACTTC

D gene: NA
J gene: TRBJ1-1
clone size: NA
V gene: TRBV5-6
CDR3 protein: CASSLRGSGLNTEAFF
CDR3 DNA: TGTGCCAGCAGCCTAAGAGGGTCCGGGCTGAACACTGAAGCTTTCTTT

D gene: TRBD1
J gene: TRBJ2-1
clone size: NA
V gene: TRBV18
CDR3 protein: CASSLQGASNYNEQFF
CDR3 DNA: TGTGCCAGCTCACTACAGGGGGCTAGTAACTACAATGAGCAGTTCTTC

D gene: TRBD1
J gene: TRBJ1-2
clone size: NA
V gene: TRBV11-2
CDR3 protein: CASSLGSGTGTYGYTF
CDR3 DNA: TGTGCCAGCAGCTTAGGGAGCGGGACAGGGACCTATGGCTACACCTTC

D gene: TRBD2
J gene: TRBJ2-1
clone size: few
V gene: TRBV6-5
CDR3 protein: CASSLTSGGREQFF
CDR3 DNA: TGTGCCAGCAGCCTGACTAGCGGGGGTCGTGAGCAGTTCTTC

D gene: TRBD1
J gene: TRBJ1-2
clone size: NA
V gene: TRBV13
CDR3 protein: CASSRDSFYGYTF
CDR3 DNA: TGTGCCAGCAGTCGGGACAGCTTCTATGGCTACACCTTC

D gene: TRBD2
J gene: TRBJ2-7
clone size: NA
V gene: TRBV10-1
CDR3 protein: CASSRLAGYEQYF
CDR3 DNA: TGCGCCAGCAGTAGACTAGCGGGCTACGAGCAGTACTTC

D gene: NA
J gene: TRBJ1-2
clone size: once
V gene: TRBV5-4
CDR3 protein: CASSLGVGGTSGYTF
CDR3 DNA: TGTGCCAGCAGCTTGGGGGTAGGGGGGACTAGCGGCTACACCTTC

D gene: TRBD1
J gene: TRBJ1-1
clone size: NA
V gene: TRBV19
CDR3 protein: CASSGQTGTAEAFF
CDR3 DNA: TGTGCCAGTAGTGGGCAGACAGGGACTGCTGAAGCTTTCTTT

D gene: NA
J gene: TRBJ2-6
clone size: NA
V gene: TRBV10-2
CDR3 protein: CASSDGAGANVLTF
CDR3 DNA: TGCGCCAGCAGTGACGGGGCTGGGGCCAACGTCCTGACTTTC

D gene: TRBD1
J gene: TRBJ2-7
clone size: few
V gene: TRBV11-2
CDR3 protein: CASSLSDRSHEQYF
CDR3 DNA: TGTGCCAGCAGCTTATCGGACAGGAGCCACGAGCAGTACTTC

D gene: TRBD1
J gene: TRBJ1-1
clone size: once
V gene: TRBV7-2
CDR3 protein: CASSYTGDHEAFF
CDR3 DNA: TGTGCCAGCAGCTATACAGGGGATCATGAAGCTTTCTTT

D gene: NA
J gene: TRBJ2-7
clone size: NA
V gene: TRBV29-1
CDR3 protein: CSVLRDTSTYEQYF
CDR3 DNA: TGCAGCGTCCTCCGGGACACCTCTACCTACGAGCAGTACTTC

D gene: NA
J gene: TRBJ2-7
clone size: once
V gene: TRBV7-2
CDR3 protein: CASSPGWAGAHEQYF
CDR3 DNA: TGTGCCAGCAGCCCGGGGTGGGCAGGGGCCCACGAGCAGTACTTC

D gene: TRBD2
J gene: TRBJ2-3
clone size: NA
V gene: TRBV7-6
CDR3 protein: CASSSYPGTSGGPTDTQYF
CDR3 DNA: TGTGCCAGCAGCTCCTATCCGGGGACTAGCGGGGGGCCAACAGATACGCAGTATTTT